This T cell receptor beta chain appears in the sequencing data of a study of T-cell memory formation after mild COVID-19. Study-level background: TCR clusters largely stayed donor specific.

TCRdb re-derived calls from the 5' RACE reads in MiXCR, one entry per CDR3 protein. The sample contains approximately 410,000 distinct CDR3 sequences, 23% of which appear only once. The germline V gene encodes CDR1 SEHNR and CDR2 FQNEAQ (reference sequence). V was clipped by 0 bases and J by 5 bases, with 13 bases between them. The CDR3 spans 15 residues. Sample: PBMCs or a T cell subset sorted from them (not recorded which). The source of this sequence is an adult woman who had mild COVID-19 (a few samples of this study predate the infection). Cell type and time point are not known. The rearrangement links TRBV7-9 to TRBJ2-5, with unresolved D. The CDR3 is CASSLAIIDRETQYF. CDR3 nucleotides: TGTGCCAGCAGCTTAGCGATTATTGACCGGGAGACCCAGTACTTC.